This T cell receptor (gamma chain) originates from a study of intestinal T cells in coeliac disease (dated by TCRdb to 2020 to 2021). A note on the overall study: In the TRG cohort, the mean age of coeliac patients was 15 to 16 years compared with under 60 years for controls, so the coeliac patients were much younger than the controls. In the TCR-delta (TRD) cohort, there were duodenal biopsies from about 10 coeliac disease patients and about 10 non-coeliac controls. A second, larger TCR-gamma (TRG) cohort comprised duodenal biopsies from more than 30 coeliac disease patients and more than 20 non-coeliac controls. The investigation overall reported the following: FFPE-derived DNA was found to be relatively degraded, and loss of a proportion of TCR sequences in each sample was likely caused by this degradation. It was not possible to tell repeated CDR3 amino acid sequences apart from PCR duplicates. A significant age difference was observed between coeliac and control groups, although significant classification was not yielded by an age-split analysis. In training, clustering based on TRD kmers put every one of the 22 biopsies in the right class, and the leave-one-out accuracy was reported as 91%. Of around 54 biopsies, approximately 51 (about 94%) were correctly classified by TRG clustering, and a leave-one-out accuracy of approximately 90% was reported.

The CDR3 goes from the cysteine to the phenylalanine over 17 residues. The retained sequence is limited to the CDR3, 51 bases, with the frame set at the first base. CDR1 and CDR2, per the germline V gene, are VENAVY and YDSYNSRV. Compared with germline, V lacks 2 bases and J lacks 2 bases; bases without a gene match: 11. Library generation was performed with multiplex PCR. Reads for this sample came from an Ion Torrent PGM. The LymphoTrack kit, which has primers carrying Illumina adapters, was used to amplify TRG repertoires from roughly 220 ng of biopsy DNA. TRG amplicons were cleaned up with AMPure XP beads, measured on a 2100 Bioanalyzer, and combined in equimolar amounts. Sequencing of TRG libraries was performed on an Ion PGM instrument. The paper's processing steps were these. FastX removed reads in which more than 10% of nucleotides fell below the per-patient third-quartile quality score. IMGT/HighV-QUEST was used to align reads in order to assign V, D and J genes, locate CDR3 regions and judge functionality. After the sequences were translated into amino acids, every sequence predicted to be non-functional was thrown out. The CDR3s were broken into kmers both with and without positional annotation, PCA was run on the kmer frequencies, and the samples were clustered using every one of the 1023 combinations of PCs 1-10. Leave-one-out cross-validation was used to validate the classification, with parameters re-optimised on the remaining samples in each round. Shannon diversity was computed with the vegan R package from repeated random subsamples equal to the lowest read count. TCRdb reprocessed the public data with the CATT caller; entries with the same nucleotide sequence were combined afterwards. The V and J calls were not made by the authors but by TCRdb's processing. In this sample the table shows some 850 gamma-chain clones, 41% of which occur a single time. Clones ranked in the top ten supply around 21% of the sample.

Genomic DNA was extracted with the QIAamp DNA FFPE tissue kit from ten 5-um FFPE scrolls per case. Fully anonymised formalin-fixed paraffin-embedded duodenal biopsies surplus to diagnostic needs were used to test TCR repertoire-based classification of coeliac disease. This clone qualifies as large (0.1 to 1%). It has no known antigen specificity. There are no base qualities to consult, and no much larger clone falls within one base. The specimen was a duodenal biopsy. The source is a human donor with celiac disease. Recombination connected TRGV8 to TRGJP1. The DNA sequence is as follows: TGTGCCACCTGGGATAAGGGGGGAGAAACCACTGGTTGGTTCAAGATATTT. This gives the protein CATWDKGGETTGWFKIF.